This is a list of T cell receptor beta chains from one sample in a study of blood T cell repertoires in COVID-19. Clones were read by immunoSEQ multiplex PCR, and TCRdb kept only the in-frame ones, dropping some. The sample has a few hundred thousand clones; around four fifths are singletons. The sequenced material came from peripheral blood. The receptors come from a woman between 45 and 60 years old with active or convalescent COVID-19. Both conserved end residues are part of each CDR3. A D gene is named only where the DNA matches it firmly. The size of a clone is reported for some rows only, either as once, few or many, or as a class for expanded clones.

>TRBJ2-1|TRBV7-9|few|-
TGTGCCAGCAGCCCATCAAGGGGTGAGCAGTTCTTC
CASSPSRGEQFF
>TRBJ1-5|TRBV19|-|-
TGTGCCAGTAACCCCCTGGGGGCAGGCAATCAGCCCCAGCATTTT
CASNPLGAGNQPQHF
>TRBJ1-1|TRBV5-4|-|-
TGTGCCAGCAGTCCGGAGGGGGGAGGGACTGAAGCTTTCTTT
CASSPEGGGTEAFF
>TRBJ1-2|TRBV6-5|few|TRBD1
TGTGCAGGGGGGACAGGGCATTCGCTTACCTTC
CAGGTGHSLTF
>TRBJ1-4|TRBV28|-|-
TGTGCCAGCAGTTCCCAGGCCTGGGGGGGATCTAATGAAAAACTGTTTTTT
CASSSQAWGGSNEKLFF
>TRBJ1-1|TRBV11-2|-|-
TGTGCCAGCACCCTGGACAGTCTGAACACTGAAGCTTTCTTT
CASTLDSLNTEAFF
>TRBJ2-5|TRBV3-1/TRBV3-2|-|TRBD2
TGTGCCAGCAGCGCTCTTCTAGCGGTAAAAGAGACCCAGTACTTC
CASSALLAVKETQYF
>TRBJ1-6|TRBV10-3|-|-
TGTGCCATCAGCAAGGACAGCAATAATTCACCCCTCCACTTT
CAISKDSNNSPLHF
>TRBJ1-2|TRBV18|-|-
TGTGCCAGCTCACCGTTACAGGGTTCGCTTGGCTACACCTTC
CASSPLQGSLGYTF
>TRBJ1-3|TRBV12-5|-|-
TGTGCTAGTGGTTTGGGCGGCACCGGCCTAAGCTCTGGAAACACCATATATTTT
CASGLGGTGLSSGNTIYF
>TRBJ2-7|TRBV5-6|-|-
TGTGCCAGCAGCCTAATAGAGGAGCAGTACTTC
CASSLIEEQYF
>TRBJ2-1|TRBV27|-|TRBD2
TGTGCCAGCAGGGGACTAGCGGGAGGGGGATACAATGAGCAGTTCTTC
CASRGLAGGGYNEQFF
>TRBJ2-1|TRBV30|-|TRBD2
TGTGCCTGGAGTGTTTTTTCAAAGGGAGGGAGGGAATCCTACAATGAGCAGTTCTTC
CAWSVFSKGGRESYNEQFF
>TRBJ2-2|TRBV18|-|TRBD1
TGTGCCAGCTCATCCCGAGACAGGGCCCCCCCCGGGGAGCTGTTTTTT
CASSSRDRAPPGELFF
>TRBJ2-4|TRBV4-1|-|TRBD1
TGCGCCAGCAGCCAGCGACGGGACAGTCTAGCCAAAAACATTCAGTACTTC
CASSQRRDSLAKNIQYF
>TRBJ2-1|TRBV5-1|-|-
TGCGCCAGCAGCTCCCCAAGAGGACGGAGCGGCCTCTACAATGAGCAGTTCTTC
CASSSPRGRSGLYNEQFF
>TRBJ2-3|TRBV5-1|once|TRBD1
TGCGCCAGCACTCCCAACCCCGCAGGGGGCCTGGTAGATACGCAGTATTTT
CASTPNPAGGLVDTQYF
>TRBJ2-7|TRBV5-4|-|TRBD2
TGTGCCAGCACGACCGCCGGGACTAGCGGCTACGAGCAGTACTTC
CASTTAGTSGYEQYF
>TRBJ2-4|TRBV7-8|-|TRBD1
TGTGCCAGCAGCGTCCCTCGACAGGGGGCGCCCGAAAACATTCAGTACTTC
CASSVPRQGAPENIQYF
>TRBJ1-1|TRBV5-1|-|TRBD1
TGCGCCAGCAGCTCCGGACAGGCCCTGAACACTGAAGCTTTCTTT
CASSSGQALNTEAFF
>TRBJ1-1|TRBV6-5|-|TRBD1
TGTGCCAGCAGTTACGGGGACAGACCGAACACTGAAGCTTTCTTT
CASSYGDRPNTEAFF
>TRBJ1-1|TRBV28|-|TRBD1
TGTGCCAGCAGTTTGTTGCAGGGGGGTAAGACTGAAGCTTTCTTT
CASSLLQGGKTEAFF
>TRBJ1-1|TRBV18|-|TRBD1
TGTGCCAGCTCACCGAGGACAGGGGAAGGGACTGAAGCTTTCTTT
CASSPRTGEGTEAFF
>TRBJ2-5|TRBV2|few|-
TGTGCCAGCAGTGATCCCAGGGGTGGAGAGACCCAGTACTTC
CASSDPRGGETQYF
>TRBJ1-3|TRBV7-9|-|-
TGTGCCAGCAGTACCAGTAACAGGGAGAGGCCTGGAAACACCATATATTTT
CASSTSNRERPGNTIYF
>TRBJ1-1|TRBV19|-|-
TGTGCCAGTAGTATAACCAGTGGGCAATCTGAAGCTTTCTTT
CASSITSGQSEAFF
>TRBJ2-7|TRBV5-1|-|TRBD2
TGCGCCAGCAGCCCCCGACCGACTAGCGGAGCCATCGAGCAGTACTTC
CASSPRPTSGAIEQYF
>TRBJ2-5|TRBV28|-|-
TGTGCCAGCAGTTTAAGCGGCAGACCTCGTCAAAAGACCCAGTACTTC
CASSLSGRPRQKTQYF
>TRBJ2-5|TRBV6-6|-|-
TGTGCCAGCAGCCTAATCAGGGGAAAGGAGACCCAGTACTTC
CASSLIRGKETQYF
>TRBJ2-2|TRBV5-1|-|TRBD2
TGCGCCAGCAGCTTGAGCCTAGCGGGAGATCGCACCGGGGAGCTGTTTTTT
CASSLSLAGDRTGELFF
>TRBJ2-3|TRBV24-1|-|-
TGTGCCACCAGTGAGCCGGGGACAGATACGCAGTATTTT
CATSEPGTDTQYF
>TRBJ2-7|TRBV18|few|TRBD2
TGTGCCAGCTCACCGAGCGGGAGGGCCTACGAGCAGTACTTC
CASSPSGRAYEQYF
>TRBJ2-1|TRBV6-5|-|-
TGTGCCAGCACCCTAGCCCGGGCTCACAATGAGCAGTTCTTC
CASTLARAHNEQFF
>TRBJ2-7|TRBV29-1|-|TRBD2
TGCAGCGGGACTAGCGGGGCCGAGCAGTACTTC
CSGTSGAEQYF
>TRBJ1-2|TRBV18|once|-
TGTGCCAGCTCACCCGGGTTTAGTTATGGCTACACCTTC
CASSPGFSYGYTF